This T cell receptor (beta chain) is drawn from a study of T cells after yellow fever vaccination. Study-level background: Those fractions that held only low numbers of cells were prepared using the SMART-Seq v4 Ultra Low Input RNA kit. Study observations and caveats: Within FACS-sorted repertoires, abundant clonotypes contaminating from the bulk population could be present. Some clonotypes were seen in both the CD4 and the CD8 compartments. These made up a small share and likely arose from convergent recombination.

The CDR3 is 15 residues long. Trimming cost V 5 bases and J 2 bases, with 15 bases left between them. This clonotype was observed a handful of times. What it binds is unknown. A process of 5'RACE template switching, which added a universal primer site and UMIs, was used to make TCR cDNA. Using its own MiXCR run on the 5' RACE reads, TCRdb lists one record per CDR3 protein. The sample lists roughly 330,000 distinct CDR3 sequences, around 4.1% occurring once. This TCR was recovered from a man between 18 and 29 years old who received the YFV17D yellow fever vaccine. The chain links TRBV12-3 or TRBV12-4 to TRBJ1-2, with D uncertain. The sample in question was PBMCs, obtained 5 days after the yellow fever booster vaccination. CDR3 sequence (DNA): TGTGCCAGCAGTCCTCGGGTCGCGAGGAACTATGGCTACACCTTC. It encodes CASSPRVARNYGYTF.